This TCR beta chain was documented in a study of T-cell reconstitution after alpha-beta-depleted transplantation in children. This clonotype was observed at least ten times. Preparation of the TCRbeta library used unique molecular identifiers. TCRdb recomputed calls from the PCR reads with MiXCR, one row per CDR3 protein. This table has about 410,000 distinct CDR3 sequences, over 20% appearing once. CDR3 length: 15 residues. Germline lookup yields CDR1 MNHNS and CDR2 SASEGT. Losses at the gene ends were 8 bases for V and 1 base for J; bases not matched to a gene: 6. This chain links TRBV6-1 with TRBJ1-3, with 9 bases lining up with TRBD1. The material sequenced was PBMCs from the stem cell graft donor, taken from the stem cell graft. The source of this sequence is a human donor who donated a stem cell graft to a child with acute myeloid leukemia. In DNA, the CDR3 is TGTGCCAGCGGGGACAGGGAGCCTTCTGGAAACACCATATATTTT. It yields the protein CASGDREPSGNTIYF.